Sequencing of this T cell receptor (beta chain) was carried out in a study of control samples from healthy donors and cancer patients (dated by TCRdb to the early 2020s). The library was obtained by the immunoSEQ multiplex PCR assay. TCRdb re-hosts the immuneACCESS table, in-frame sequences only. Its copies lack some clones; in the studies checked, an unresolved V gene accounts for under half of them, and the cause for the rest is not known. The sample profile shows around 140,000 clones; less than 95% of them were found once. Of the sample, approximately 7.2% falls within the top ten clones. As to this clone: This receptor's antigen is unknown. No base-level quality is on record; no much larger clone is a single base apart.

Trimming costs V 2 bases and J 1 base, and their ends lie 12 bases apart. The germline V gene yields MNHNS for CDR1 and SASEGT for CDR2. The CDR3 covers 16 residues, taking in both the cysteine and the phenylalanine. Left in the record is the CDR3 DNA by itself, 48 bases read in frame from the first base. Specimen: blood. The chain was built from TRBV6-1 and TRBJ1-3; TRBD1 is a possible D gene, resting on 5 matching bases. The source is a young man in good health. The nucleotide sequence is TGTGCCAGCAGTGAACAGGGCCATCCTTCTGGAAACACCATATATTTT. This yields the protein CASSEQGHPSGNTIYF.